Presented here are 5 T cell receptor beta chains from one specimen sequenced in a study of beta chain features in type 1 diabetes. TCRB transcripts that were expressed got sequenced, as all of the isolated RNA had been reverse transcribed. Data came from immunoSEQ multiplex PCR; TCRdb stores just in-frame clones and leaves some out. The sample gives some 900,000 clones, roughly a sixth of which show up once; around 0.02% is in the top ten. The sequenced sample consisted of naive CD4+ T cells from blood. Receptors were obtained from a woman between 18 and 29 years old in good health.

In this sample, this clone turned up a few times. The sample carries other DNA sequences with the same CDR3. V gene TRBV7-9 combines with J gene TRBJ2-1, with D possibly being TRBD1 (6 bases). The length of the CDR3 is 14 residues. The V end lost 3 bases, the J end lost 4 bases, and 10 bases lay between the germline ends. Germline V gene sequence: CDR1 SEHNR, CDR2 FQNEAQ (reference sequence). The CDR3 sequence is CASSFLGGYNEQFF. The CDR3 region has the DNA TGTGCCAGCAGCTTCCTAGGGGGTTACAATGAGCAGTTCTTC.

This chain uses TRBV18 with TRBJ2-3; 8 nucleotides align to TRBD2. This CDR3 region has 14 residues. Trimming took 6 bases from V and 4 from J; bases not matched to a gene: 6. The germline gives CDR1 KGHSH, CDR2 LQKENI. This CDR3 is CASSERERSDTQYF. The CDR3, as DNA: TGTGCCAGCTCGGAGCGGGAGAGGTCAGATACGCAGTATTTT.

The rearrangement links TRBV7-2 to TRBJ1-4, with a possible D match to TRBD1 (5 bases). Trimming stripped 2 bases from V and 6 bases from J, with 13 bases between. This CDR3 is 15 amino acids long. Germline V gives CDR1 SGHTA, CDR2 FQGNSA. Here the CDR3 reads CASSLQGRGYEKLFF. CDR3 DNA: TGTGCCAGCAGCTTACAGGGACGAGGGTATGAAAAACTGTTTTTT.

This clone appeared a few times. The chain has TRBV11-2 and TRBJ2-2, with D perhaps matching TRBD2 (5 bases). CDR3 length: 16 residues. Trimming pared 5 bases from V and 5 bases from J, leaving 18 bases between. Per the germline V gene, CDR1 is SGHAT and CDR2 is FQNNGV. The DNA of the CDR3 is TGTGCCAGCAGCCTGCCTAGGAACGGGATGACCGGGGAGCTGTTTTTT. Its translation: CASSLPRNGMTGELFF.

The chain recombines TRBV2 with TRBJ1-1; D is undetermined. The germline gives CDR1 SNHLY, CDR2 FYNNEI. The CDR3 extends over 12 amino acids. The V gene lost 2 bases and the J gene lost 11 bases, with 12 bases spanning the gap. The CDR3 region has the DNA TGTGCCAGCAGTGAACAGCCAATTCGGGCTTTCTTT. Translated, it gives CASSEQPIRAFF.